Below are 11 T cell receptor beta chains sequenced from a single sample in a study of identical twins. Each CDR3 protein is one row after TCRdb ran MiXCR on the 5' RACE reads. The table records 230,000 or so distinct CDR3 sequences, about 8.3% of them present only once. This same sample was also part of a study on yellow fever vaccine responses in identical twins.

Sequencing was done on a sample of CD8+ T cells sorted from blood. These receptors were taken from a woman in her late teens or twenties in good health.

The table lists this clonotype with a few counts. This chain links TRBV14 with TRBJ1-1, with 9 positions matching TRBD1. The V and J ends lost 2 bases and 1 base, in that order; junction bases with no gene match: 8. The CDR3 is made up of 17 amino acids. Germline assignment: CDR1 SGHDN and CDR2 FVKESK. CDR3 nucleotide sequence: TGTGCCAGCAGCCAAAGATGGAAGGGACAGGGGAACACTGAAGCTTTCTTT. This sequence encodes CASSQRWKGQGNTEAFF.

This chain uses TRBV7-9 with TRBJ2-5, with no clear D. V lost 1 base and J 1 base, leaving 10 bases between the germline ends. Germline CDR1 is SEHNR and CDR2 is FQNEAQ (reference sequence). The CDR3 runs to 15 residues. CDR3 residues: CASSLVPESQETQYF. CDR3 sequence (DNA): TGTGCCAGCAGCTTAGTCCCGGAATCCCAAGAGACCCAGTACTTC.

The V gene is TRBV4-3, the J gene TRBJ2-3; no firm D call. The germline gives CDR1 LGHNA, CDR2 YSLEER. The CDR3 length is 14 residues. V lost 2 bases and J 4 bases, leaving 10 bases between the germline ends. The CDR3 DNA sequence: TGCGCCAGCAGCCAAAGGTCCGGTCCAGATACGCAGTATTTT. Its translation: CASSQRSGPDTQYF.

This clonotype was seen ten or more times. V gene TRBV28 combines with J gene TRBJ2-1; no definite D call. There are 15 residues in the CDR3. Between the trimmed V and J ends, which lost 6 bases and 2 bases, there was a span of 14 bases. The germline gives CDR1 MDHEN, CDR2 SYDVKM. This CDR3 is CASRLSADTYNEQFF. CDR3 DNA sequence: TGTGCCAGCAGGCTATCAGCAGATACCTACAATGAGCAGTTCTTC.

This clonotype appeared many times. J is TRBJ1-2 and V is TRBV27, with D possibly matching TRBD1 (5 bases). Germline CDR1 reads MNHEY; CDR2 reads SMNVEV (reference sequence). With 4 bases removed from V and 5 bases from J, the gap between germline ends came to 11 bases. This CDR3 region has 13 residues. The CDR3 here is CASSYAGPYGYTF. The CDR3 region has the DNA TGTGCCAGCAGTTATGCAGGGCCATATGGCTACACCTTC.

This clonotype has at least ten counts. The rearrangement uses TRBV7-8 and TRBJ2-1; no firm D call. Germline CDR1 and CDR2: SGHVS and FQNEAQ. The CDR3 is 18 residues long. V was trimmed by 5 bases and J by 7 bases, leaving 27 bases between them. The CDR3: CASSPIPNERPSVNEQFF. In DNA, the CDR3 is TGTGCCAGCAGCCCGATACCAAATGAGAGGCCCTCGGTAAATGAGCAGTTCTTC.

The table lists this clonotype with many counts. The J gene is TRBJ2-7, the V gene TRBV11-2, with TRBD2 matching 8 bases. The germline V gene encodes CDR1 SGHAT and CDR2 FQNNGV. With 5 bases clipped from V and 3 bases from J, the junction kept 3 bases outside the gene matches. This CDR3 has 13 residues. The CDR3 DNA is TGTGCCAGCAGCGCAGCGGGGGTCTACGAGCAGTACTTC. It yields the protein CASSAAGVYEQYF.

This clonotype has a count of ten or more. The V and J genes are TRBV3-1 and TRBJ2-3; D remains ambiguous. CDR1 is LGHDT and CDR2 is YNNKEL in the germline V gene (reference sequence). The CDR3 length is 14 residues. Trimming took 3 bases from V and 2 from J, leaving 9 bases between them. The CDR3 DNA follows: TGTGCCAGCAGCCACGGCAGCCTCACAGATACGCAGTATTTT. Its translation: CASSHGSLTDTQYF.

V is TRBV27 and J is TRBJ2-5, with D possibly matching TRBD1 (5 bases). V shed 1 base and J shed 2 bases, with 8 bases lying between them. The CDR3 is made up of 14 amino acids. Germline-derived CDR1 and CDR2 are MNHEY and SMNVEV (reference sequence). This chain's CDR3 is CASSLWSGQETQYF. CDR3 bases: TGTGCCAGCAGTTTATGGTCAGGGCAAGAGACCCAGTACTTC.

This clonotype was counted ten times or more. This chain joins TRBV11-3 and TRBJ2-1; D is possibly TRBD1 (5 bases). Germline V lookup: CDR1 SGHNT, CDR2 YENEEA. V was pared by 3 bases and J by 2 bases, with 11 bases between. This CDR3 has 15 amino acids. Written as DNA, the CDR3 is TGTGCCAGCAGCTTGTTTGCAGGGACCTACAATGAGCAGTTCTTC. Translated, it gives CASSLFAGTYNEQFF.

This clonotype was observed at least ten times. The V and J genes are TRBV5-5 and TRBJ1-1, with 7 bases matching TRBD1. V shed 2 bases, J shed 1 base, and the junction held 11 bases outside the gene matches. The germline V gene encodes CDR1 SGHKS and CDR2 YYEKEE (reference sequence). CDR3 size: 17 residues. This CDR3 is CASSFEDRAVSNTEAFF. The CDR3 DNA reads as TGTGCCAGCAGCTTCGAAGACAGGGCCGTATCGAACACTGAAGCTTTCTTT.